Following are 14 T cell receptor beta chains from one sample sequenced in a study of OX40 agonist ivuxolimab in advanced cancers. Here immunoSEQ multiplex PCR was the method, and the copy in TCRdb shows in-frame clones only, minus some. The data hold around 69,000 clones, with around 89% observed a single time. The sample here was CD4+ or CD8+ T cells sorted from blood, taken in a trial of the OX40 agonist ivuxolimab. The source is an adult with an advanced solid tumor such as melanoma, head and neck, liver or kidney cancer.

The rearrangement links TRBV14 to TRBJ2-1; 7 positions match TRBD1. In germline, CDR1 is SGHDN, CDR2 FVKESK. The V gene end was trimmed by 7 bases and the J gene end by 1 base; junction bases not matched to a gene: 13. There are 17 residues in the CDR3. CDR3 region: CASNNQNQGVSYNEQFF. CDR3 in DNA: TGTGCCAGCAACAATCAGAACCAGGGGGTTTCCTACAATGAGCAGTTCTTC.

This sequence joins TRBV6-5 and TRBJ2-7; no clear D gene. CDR3 length equals 13 residues. The V end lost 2 bases, the J end lost 7 bases, and 12 bases lay between the germline ends. CDR1 is MNHEY and CDR2 is SVGAGI in the germline V gene. CDR3 sequence (DNA): TGTGCCAGCAGTTACCTGTGGCTCTATGAGCAGTACTTC. Translated: CASSYLWLYEQYF.

The gene calls are TRBV6-6 and TRBJ1-4; 11 nucleotides agree with TRBD1. Germline V lookup: CDR1 MNHNY, CDR2 SVGAGI (reference sequence). The length of the CDR3 is 15 residues. Trimming removed 2 bases from V and 7 bases from J; junction bases left unmatched: 3. The CDR3 region has the DNA TGTGCCAGCAGTTACGCCGGGACAGGGGGTGAAAAACTGTTTTTT. Amino acid sequence: CASSYAGTGGEKLFF.

The CDR3 loop is CASSLGLAVETGELFF. The CDR3 DNA reads TGCGCCAGCAGCTTGGGACTAGCGGTTGAAACCGGGGAGCTGTTTTTT. The V gene is TRBV5-1, the J gene TRBJ2-2; 9 positions agree with TRBD2. The length of the CDR3 is 16 residues. V lost 0 bases to trimming and J lost 5 bases; unmatched junction nucleotides: 5. Looked up from germline, CDR1 is SGHRS and CDR2 is YFSETQ.

V is TRBV11-1 and J is TRBJ2-3; the D gene is possibly TRBD2 (5 bases). V was pared by 2 bases and J by 0 bases, with 18 bases between. The CDR3 loop spans 18 amino acids. Per germline, CDR1 SGHAT and CDR2 FQDESV (reference sequence). This CDR3 is CASSLRRGRAESTDTQYF. In nucleotides, the CDR3 is TGTGCCAGCAGCTTACGCCGGGGTCGGGCGGAAAGCACAGATACGCAGTATTTT.

This chain links TRBV5-4 with TRBJ2-7, with a tentative D call TRBD1 (6 bases). The CDR3 is 15 amino acids. The ends were cut back, 0 bases at V and 4 bases at J, with 14 bases in the middle. CDR1 is SGHNT, CDR2 YYREEE, per germline (reference sequence). As DNA, the CDR3 is TGTGCCAGCAGCTTGGGGCAGGGGTGGTCATACGAGCAGTACTTC. It is translated as CASSLGQGWSYEQYF.

The V call is TRBV7-9, the J call TRBJ2-7; 12 bases align to TRBD1. Per the germline V gene, CDR1 is SEHNR and CDR2 is FQNEAQ (reference sequence). The CDR3 sequence is 15 residues long. The trim removed 7 bases at V and 12 bases at J, leaving 16 bases unmatched. CDR3 amino acids: CASIKPSGTGGVRYF. DNA for the CDR3: TGTGCCAGCATCAAACCGTCCGGGACAGGGGGCGTTCGGTACTTC.

The chain combines TRBV19 with TRBJ1-2; possible D gene TRBD1, 6 bases. This CDR3 region has 12 residues. Germline assignment: CDR1 LNHDA and CDR2 SQIVND (reference sequence). V lost 11 bases, J lost 5 bases, and 15 bases lay in between. CDR3 amino acids: CALRTEEYGYTF. CDR3 nucleotide sequence: TGTGCCTTGAGGACAGAGGAATATGGCTACACCTTC.

This clone was seen a few times. The chain combines TRBV19 with TRBJ2-7; 10 bases are shared with TRBD1. V shed 5 bases, J shed 3 bases, and the junction held 4 bases outside the gene matches. Per germline, CDR1 LNHDA and CDR2 SQIVND (reference sequence). CDR3 length: 14 residues. The CDR3 region is CASSGGTGDYEQYF. CDR3 nucleotides: TGTGCCAGTAGTGGCGGGACAGGGGACTACGAGCAGTACTTC.

The sample holds one count of this clone. V gene TRBV18 combines with J gene TRBJ2-6, with a possible D match to TRBD2 (5 bases). The CDR3 is 14 amino acids. V was shortened by 6 bases and J by 4 bases, with 10 bases between the two germline ends. Germline V gene lookup returns CDR1 KGHSH and CDR2 LQKENI. CDR3 loop: CASSEGSGANVLTF. The DNA of the CDR3 is TGTGCCAGCTCCGAGGGTTCCGGGGCCAACGTCCTGACTTTC.

The CDR3 DNA reads as TGTGCCAGCAGTCGAATAGGGCTCTCTGAAGCTTTCTTT. Its protein is CASSRIGLSEAFF. The V call is TRBV28, the J call TRBJ1-1; D is unresolved. Germline lookup yields CDR1 MDHEN and CDR2 SYDVKM. V was cut by 5 bases and J by 6 bases, with 13 bases left in between. There are 13 residues in the CDR3.

The chain carries TRBV7-9 and TRBJ1-3; D is unresolved. Trimming pared 6 bases from V and 2 bases from J, leaving 8 bases between. In germline, CDR1 is SEHNR, CDR2 FQNEAQ (reference sequence). This CDR3 region has 13 residues. CDR3 amino acids: CASRGGAGNTIYF. The CDR3 nucleotides read TGTGCCAGCAGAGGTGGAGCTGGAAACACCATATATTTT. The full variable domain, completed using reference TRBV7-9 and TRBJ1-3, is DTGVSQNPRHKITKRGQNVTFRCDPISEHNRLYWYRQTLGQGPEFLTYFQNEAQLEKSRLLSDRFSAERPKGSFSTLEIQRTEQGDSAMYLCASRGGAGNTIYFGEGSWLTVV.

The chain links TRBV5-1 to TRBJ2-1; the D gene could be TRBD1 or TRBD2 (6 bases each). Deletions cut 4 bases from V and 6 bases from J, with 17 bases between. CDR3 size: 15 residues. CDR1 is SGHRS, CDR2 YFSETQ, per germline. The CDR3 sequence: CASSILGGGSNEQFF. CDR3 sequence (DNA): TGCGCCAGCAGCATACTAGGAGGGGGAAGCAATGAGCAGTTCTTC.

The genes are TRBV19 and TRBJ2-2; the D is unclear. The CDR3 sequence is 14 residues long. Germline V gives CDR1 LNHDA, CDR2 SQIVND (reference sequence). Trimming cost V 1 base and J 6 bases, with 9 bases left between them. The CDR3 bases are TGTGCCAGTAGTATAGGGGGTTCCGCCGGGGAGCTGTTTTTT. Translating gives CASSIGGSAGELFF.